Included here is one TCR beta chain sequence, with context. Its antigen is unidentified. The data belong to a study of post-analysis software for immune sequencing data. Regarding the study as a whole: Samples made in the same batch grouped tightly together by F measure. Compared against controls, patients with multiple sclerosis displayed significantly lower normalized Chao1 diversity.

Unique molecular identifiers were built into the TCR beta cDNA libraries. T cells numbering roughly 0.85 to 11 million yielded 450,000 to 500,000 cDNA molecules. TCRdb ran MiXCR on the PCR reads and lists one entry per CDR3 protein. The sample yields approximately 770,000 distinct CDR3 sequences, around 42% seen once. The sample taken for sequencing was blood. The source of this sequence is a girl aged 5-17 years with multiple sclerosis.

The CDR3 DNA sequence: TGCATAGGGCCCAGGAGTCAGAGTAACTATGGCTACACCTTC. Translated, it gives CIGPRSQSNYGYTF. V is TRBV20-1 and J is TRBJ1-2; D remains ambiguous. This CDR3 comprises 14 residues. CDR1 is DFQATT and CDR2 is SNEGSKA in the germline V gene (reference sequence).